A single sample gave rise to the 20 T cell receptor beta chains below, sequenced in a study of blood T cell repertoires in COVID-19. This table comes from immunoSEQ multiplex PCR, and its TCRdb copy is limited to in-frame clones, with some not included. The sample holds 300,000 to 450,000 clones; more than 85% are singletons and the top ten take 0.9% to 1.2%. The sequenced sample consisted of PBMCs or T cells enriched from blood (not recorded which). All receptors derive from a woman aged 30 to 39 who had recovered from COVID-19.

The rearrangement links TRBV28 to TRBJ1-2; TRBD1 matches 8 bases. Trimming at V came to 7 bases and at J to 6 bases, leaving 13 bases not matched to a gene. This CDR3 is built from 15 residues. The germline V gene encodes CDR1 MDHEN and CDR2 SYDVKM. CDR3 in amino acids: CASIPPGTGADGYTF. Here the CDR3 DNA reads TGTGCCAGCATTCCACCCGGGACAGGAGCCGATGGCTACACCTTC.

The chain carries TRBV2 and TRBJ2-3; 9 nucleotides line up with TRBD1. The length of the CDR3 is 13 residues. V dropped 6 bases and J dropped 6; count of bases not matched to a gene: 4. CDR1 and CDR2 (germline): SNHLY, FYNNEI. CDR3 region: CASRGGTGDTQYF. The CDR3 region has the DNA TGTGCCAGCAGGGGGGGGACAGGGGATACGCAGTATTTT.

V gene TRBV27 combines with J gene TRBJ1-1; D is ambiguous. Germline V gene sequence: CDR1 MNHEY, CDR2 SMNVEV (reference sequence). V was trimmed by 4 bases and J by 5 bases, leaving 11 bases between them. This CDR3 is built from 13 residues. As DNA, the CDR3 is TGTGCCAGCAGTTCAAACCGGCGGACTGAAGCTTTCTTT. This gives the protein CASSSNRRTEAFF.

The chain carries TRBV14 and TRBJ2-3; TRBD2 agrees at 9 bases. Germline lookup yields CDR1 SGHDN and CDR2 FVKESK. CDR3 length: 16 amino acids. Trimming took 1 base from V and 1 from J; bases not matched to a gene: 3. CDR3 region: CASSQVRLAGTDTQYF. The CDR3 DNA reads as TGTGCCAGCAGCCAAGTAAGACTAGCGGGCACAGATACGCAGTATTTT.

The rearrangement joins TRBV24-1 to TRBJ2-1; 9 bases match TRBD1. The V gene end was trimmed by 5 bases and the J gene end by 8 bases; junction bases not matched to a gene: 0. The length of the CDR3 is 12 residues. Germline V gene data show CDR1 as KGHDR and CDR2 as SFDVKD. The CDR3 protein is CATSGQGDEQFF. CDR3 coding DNA: TGTGCCACCAGTGGACAGGGGGATGAGCAGTTCTTC.

This rearrangement joins TRBV5-1 to TRBJ2-1; 8 nucleotides line up with TRBD1. Germline assignment: CDR1 SGHRS and CDR2 YFSETQ. The CDR3 has 16 amino acids. V shed 2 bases, J shed 3 bases, and the junction held 7 bases outside the gene matches. The CDR3 is CASSFPRDRNYNEQFF. The CDR3 DNA is TGCGCCAGCAGCTTCCCCCGGGACAGGAACTACAATGAGCAGTTCTTC.

The chain joins TRBV7-8 to TRBJ1-6; D remains unclear. The CDR3 totals 18 residues. Germline V CDR1 and CDR2: SGHVS, FQNEAQ. V lost 2 bases, J lost 0 bases, and 14 bases lay in between. The CDR3 DNA reads TGTGCCAGCAGCTTACCCCCGCCGGCTAGCTCCTATAATTCACCCCTCCACTTT. Translating it yields CASSLPPPASSYNSPLHF.

This chain uses TRBV5-1 with TRBJ1-2; 7 nucleotides agree with TRBD1. This CDR3 comprises 16 residues. V lost 5 bases to trimming and J lost 0 bases; unmatched junction nucleotides: 10. Looked up from germline, CDR1 is SGHRS and CDR2 is YFSETQ. The CDR3 coding sequence is TGCGCCAGCAGGCCGGATGGACAGGCAGCTAACTATGGCTACACCTTC. This sequence encodes CASRPDGQAANYGYTF.

The chain employs TRBV2 and TRBJ2-1, with 10 bases that match TRBD2. Germline trimming cut 1 base from V and 12 bases from J; bases unmatched to any gene: 12. Germline lookup yields CDR1 SNHLY and CDR2 FYNNEI. The CDR3 spans 16 residues. CDR3 bases: TGTGCCAGCAGTGAAGAGTGGCTAGCGGGGGCCCTGGGGCAGTTCTTC. Encoded protein: CASSEEWLAGALGQFF. The variable domain in full, with the rest retrieved from reference TRBV2 and TRBJ2-1, is EPEVTQTPSHQVTQMGQEVILRCVPISNHLYFYWYRQILGQKVEFLVSFYNNEISEKSEIFDDQFSVERPDGSNFTLKIRSTKLEDSAMYFCASSEEWLAGALGQFFGPGTRLTVL.

The rearrangement uses TRBV5-6 and TRBJ1-6; possibly TRBD1 for D (5 bases). V lost 0 bases, J lost 7 bases, and 14 bases lay in between. Germline CDR1 SGHDT, CDR2 YYEEEE. CDR3 length equals 16 residues. The CDR3 loop is CASSLAGGGGNSPLHF. CDR3 DNA: TGTGCCAGCAGCTTGGCTGGGGGAGGTGGGAATTCACCCCTCCACTTT.

This clone was recorded many times. The chain carries TRBV6-2 or TRBV6-3 and TRBJ2-1; D is ambiguous. CDR3 length: 15 amino acids. The ends were cut back, 2 bases at V and 3 bases at J, with 11 bases in the middle. The germline V gene encodes CDR1 MNHEY and CDR2 SVGEGT. CDR3 region: CASSYELSGYNEQFF. The DNA of the CDR3 is TGTGCCAGCAGTTACGAGTTGTCAGGCTACAATGAGCAGTTCTTC.

This clone was counted a single time. The rearrangement links TRBV27 to TRBJ2-1; TRBD2 agrees at 9 bases. This CDR3 has 14 residues. The germline V gene encodes CDR1 MNHEY and CDR2 SMNVEV (reference sequence). After removal of 7 bases from V and 4 bases from J, the junction contained 5 bases not matched to a gene. Here the CDR3 reads CASKAGGNYNEQFF. The CDR3 nucleotides read TGTGCCAGCAAGGCGGGGGGGAATTACAATGAGCAGTTCTTC.

This rearrangement joins TRBV13 to TRBJ2-3; the match to TRBD2 covers 10 bases. Germline V gene lookup returns CDR1 PRHDT and CDR2 FYEKMQ (reference sequence). V shed 6 bases and J 5 bases; nucleotides not matched to a gene: 8. CDR3 size: 15 residues. Written as DNA, the CDR3 is TGTGCCAGCAGGGAAGCGGGGGGGCCCAGAGATACGCAGTATTTT. Translation: CASREAGGPRDTQYF.

The V call is TRBV10-1, the J call TRBJ2-7; 9 positions agree with TRBD1. The germline V gene encodes CDR1 WNHNN and CDR2 SYGVQD (reference sequence). The CDR3 runs 13 residues. The trim removed 10 bases at V and 3 bases at J, leaving 7 bases unmatched. CDR3 in amino acids: CATQRDRDYEQYF. The DNA for the CDR3 is TGCGCCACCCAAAGGGACAGGGACTACGAGCAGTACTTC.

The chain combines TRBV6-1 with TRBJ2-7; the match to TRBD2 covers 13 bases. CDR1 is MNHNS and CDR2 is SASEGT in the germline V gene. The CDR3 consists of 15 residues. Germline trimming cut 3 bases from V and 1 base from J; bases unmatched to any gene: 0. The CDR3 protein is CASSETSGGSYEQYF. The CDR3 DNA reads TGTGCCAGCAGTGAGACTAGCGGGGGGTCCTACGAGCAGTACTTC.

V is TRBV11-3 and J is TRBJ2-1; 9 positions match TRBD1. Germline V gene lookup returns CDR1 SGHNT and CDR2 YENEEA. The CDR3 spans 15 residues. Germline trimming cut 1 base from V and 8 bases from J; bases unmatched to any gene: 6. CDR3 sequence: CASSLGGTGSDEQFF. In DNA, the CDR3 is TGTGCCAGCAGCTTAGGAGGGACAGGGTCGGATGAGCAGTTCTTC.

In its sample, this clone was seen a few times. This chain joins TRBV10-1 and TRBJ2-7; the match to TRBD2 covers 9 bases. CDR1 and CDR2 (germline): WNHNN, SYGVQD (reference sequence). Unmatched junction bases numbered 9, after V lost 5 bases and J lost 1 base. The length of the CDR3 is 16 residues. CDR3 protein: CASSSSGGTTSYEQYF. Written as DNA, the CDR3 is TGCGCCAGCAGTTCCAGCGGGGGGACCACATCCTACGAGCAGTACTTC.

The J gene is TRBJ2-1, the V gene TRBV5-6, with TRBD1 matching over 7 bases. From germline, CDR1 is SGHDT and CDR2 YYEEEE. The CDR3 is 17 residues long. J was trimmed by 0 bases and V by 4 bases; bases with no gene match: 10. CDR3 region: CASSTGVGDSSYNEQFF. The CDR3 nucleotides are TGTGCCAGCAGCACTGGAGTGGGGGACAGCTCCTACAATGAGCAGTTCTTC.

This chain links TRBV7-2 with TRBJ2-3; unclear D gene. The CDR3 has 15 residues. The V gene lost 5 bases and the J gene lost 2 bases, with 14 bases spanning the gap. Per the germline V gene, CDR1 is SGHTA and CDR2 is FQGNSA. The CDR3 DNA reads as TGTGCCAGCAGCCCAACCACTCAATCCACAGATACGCAGTATTTT. Its protein product is CASSPTTQSTDTQYF.

This chain joins TRBV1 and TRBJ2-3; the table's TRBD2 call for D was not verified on the DNA. TRBV1 is a listed pseudogene. This CDR3 has 19 amino acids. The CDR3 is CTSSQEGTSGGAVTDTQYF. Here the CDR3 DNA reads TGCACCAGCAGCCAAGAAGGCACTAGCGGGGGGGCCGTCACAGATACGCAGTATTTT.